These 27 T cell receptor beta chains originate from one sample sequenced in a study of T cells in Graves' hyperthyroidism and ophthalmopathy. Amplification targeted TCR beta CDR3 regions from RNA transcripts. The primer set for the first-round RT-PCR of the TCR CDR3 was HTBI. TCRdb re-called the multiplex PCR reads through MiXCR, storing one row per CDR3 protein. The repertoire holds 650,000 to 850,000 distinct CDR3 sequences, with about 19% as singletons. The specimen sequenced was blood. These receptors were collected from a woman aged 50 to 65 with Graves' hyperthyroidism that later progressed to Graves' ophthalmopathy.

This sequence joins TRBV6-2 or TRBV6-3 and TRBJ2-5; TRBD2 aligns across 11 bases. The V gene end was trimmed by 6 bases and the J gene end by 1 base; junction bases not matched to a gene: 16. This CDR3 has 19 amino acids. CDR1 and CDR2 from the germline V gene are MNHEY and SVGEGT. The CDR3 reads CASSYHRWTLAGVQETQYF. CDR3 bases: TGTGCCAGCAGCTACCACCGCTGGACACTAGCGGGGGTCCAAGAGACCCAGTACTTC.

The gene calls are TRBV6-5 and TRBJ2-6; D is uncertain. Germline CDR1 MNHEY, CDR2 SVGAGI. The CDR3 has 14 amino acids. V dropped 2 bases and J dropped 0 bases, with 2 bases sitting between them. The CDR3 DNA follows: TGTGCCAGCAGTTACACCTCTGGGGCCAACGTCCTGACTTTC. Protein product: CASSYTSGANVLTF.

This clonotype occurred many times. The chain combines TRBV2 with TRBJ2-1; D unclear. CDR1 and CDR2 from the germline V gene are SNHLY and FYNNEI. Trimming stripped 4 bases from V and 7 bases from J, with 14 bases between. The CDR3 covers 14 residues. CDR3: CASSVLSGVNEQFF. CDR3 nucleotides: TGTGCCAGCAGTGTGTTAAGTGGGGTGAATGAGCAGTTCTTC.

As to this clonotype: Just one base apart from a much larger clone, this may be a read error. The genes are TRBV12-3 or TRBV12-4 and TRBJ1-2; D is unresolved. The CDR3 runs to 14 residues. Between the trimmed V and J ends, which lost 5 bases and 4 bases, there was a span of 14 bases. CDR3 in DNA: TGTGCCAGCAGTAGGGCGGGATTTAGCTATGGCTACACCTTC. It is translated as CASSRAGFSYGYTF.

The sample holds a few counts of this clonotype. The chain is built from TRBV7-9 and TRBJ2-5; 8 positions agree with TRBD1. The CDR3 is made up of 15 amino acids. Germline CDR1 is SEHNR and CDR2 is FQNEAQ (reference sequence). V gave up 3 bases and J gave up 0 bases; unmatched junction bases: 3. Here the CDR3 reads CASSFTTGDQETQYF. The CDR3 nucleotides are TGTGCCAGCAGCTTCACGACAGGGGACCAAGAGACCCAGTACTTC. The full variable domain, completed using reference TRBV7-9 and TRBJ2-5, is DTGVSQNPRHKITKRGQNVTFRCDPISEHNRLYWYRQTLGQGPEFLTYFQNEAQLEKSRLLSDRFSAERPKGSFSTLEIQRTEQGDSAMYLCASSFTTGDQETQYFGPGTRLLVL.

This clonotype was counted only a few times. The chain has TRBV3-1 and TRBJ1-1, with D hard to call. Germline-derived CDR1 and CDR2 are LGHDT and YNNKEL (reference sequence). Trimming shortened V by 3 bases and J by 5 bases, and 13 bases separated the two germline ends. The CDR3 totals 14 residues. Here the CDR3 DNA reads TGTGCCAGCAGCCATGAATATACGAGGACTGAAGCTTTCTTT. This codes for CASSHEYTRTEAFF. Full variable domain (rest looked up from reference TRBV3-1 and TRBJ1-1): DTAVSQTPKYLVTQMGNDKSIKCEQNLGHDTMYWYKQDSKKFLKIMFSYNNKELIINETVPNRFSPKSPDKAHLNLHINSLELGDSAVYFCASSHEYTRTEAFFGQGTRLTVV.

This clonotype was recorded a few times. This sequence joins TRBV5-1 and TRBJ2-1; D unresolved. Germline CDR1 is SGHRS and CDR2 is YFSETQ. This CDR3 has 14 residues. With 1 base removed from V and 7 bases from J, the gap between germline ends came to 12 bases. CDR3 residues: CASSLRVWANEQFF. As DNA, the CDR3 is TGCGCCAGCAGCTTGAGGGTCTGGGCAAATGAGCAGTTCTTC.

This clonotype was seen ten or more times. CDR3 amino acids: CAWAEGAEAFF. CDR3 DNA: TGTGCCTGGGCAGAAGGGGCTGAAGCTTTCTTT. The chain is built from TRBV30 and TRBJ1-1, with D maybe TRBD1 (5 bases). The CDR3 spans 11 residues. Between the trimmed V and J ends, which lost 5 bases and 6 bases, there was a span of 10 bases. Germline lookup yields CDR1 GTSNPN and CDR2 SVGIG (reference sequence).

About this clonotype itself: A much larger clone lies one base from this, so it may be a read error. This sequence joins TRBV6-1 and TRBJ1-2, with TRBD1 matching over 10 bases. CDR3 length equals 14 residues. CDR1 and CDR2 (germline): MNHNS, SASEGT. The CDR3 here is CASSWDRGSYGYIF. As DNA, the CDR3 is TGTGCCAGCAGCTGGGACAGGGGATCCTATGGCTACATCTTC.

This clonotype has more than one count but fewer than ten. This chain joins TRBV11-2 and TRBJ2-3; TRBD2 is a possible D gene (7 bases). With 5 bases removed from V and 2 bases from J, the gap between germline ends came to 14 bases. The CDR3 runs 15 residues. Germline V gives CDR1 SGHAT, CDR2 FQNNGV. The CDR3 nucleotides are TGTGCCAGCAGCAAGGGGGGGACTATCACAGATACGCAGTATTTT. It yields the protein CASSKGGTITDTQYF.

The gene calls are TRBV20-1 and TRBJ2-2; D is undetermined. The CDR3 spans 12 residues. Germline-derived CDR1 and CDR2 are DFQATT and SNEGSKA (reference sequence). The germline V and J ends were trimmed by 4 bases and 6 bases, with 9 bases remaining between them. The CDR3 bases are TGCAGTGCTATTAAATCCCCCGGGGAGCTGTTTTTT. Its translation: CSAIKSPGELFF.

In its sample, this clonotype was seen many times. The chain has TRBV9 and TRBJ2-5; possibly TRBD2 for D (6 bases). Germline V lookup: CDR1 SGDLS, CDR2 YYNGEE. CDR3 length: 14 amino acids. V lost 0 bases, J lost 1 base, and 7 bases lay in between. The CDR3: CASSVGTTQETQYF. CDR3 DNA sequence: TGTGCCAGCAGCGTAGGGACTACCCAAGAGACCCAGTACTTC.

The rearrangement joins TRBV15 to TRBJ2-1; D may be TRBD1 (7 bases). Germline V CDR1 and CDR2: LNHNV, YYDKDF (reference sequence). This CDR3 contains 15 residues. The ends were cut back, 1 base at V and 9 bases at J, with 16 bases in the middle. The CDR3 nucleotides read TGTGCCACCAGCAGAGTTGGCGCAGGGGGGACTGAGCAGTTCTTC. Translation: CATSRVGAGGTEQFF. The full variable domain, its missing parts supplied by reference TRBV15 and TRBJ2-1, is DAMVIQNPRYQVTQFGKPVTLSCSQTLNHNVMYWYQQKSSQAPKLLFHYYDKDFNNEADTPDNFQSRRPNTSFCFLDIRSPGLGDTAMYLCATSRVGAGGTEQFFGPGTRLTVL.

The chain employs TRBV4-1 and TRBJ2-7; 11 nucleotides agree with TRBD1. V was clipped by 1 base and J by 4 bases; unmatched bases: 6. The V gene's germline CDR1 is MGHRA and CDR2 YSYEKL. This CDR3 region has 16 residues. CDR3 region: CASSQAPGQGEYEQYF. The CDR3 nucleotides read TGCGCCAGCAGCCAAGCCCCGGGACAGGGGGAATACGAGCAGTACTTC.

This clonotype was counted a few times. The J gene is TRBJ2-7, the V gene TRBV5-6, with D unclear. Trimming cost V 0 bases and J 1 base, with 11 bases left between them. Germline CDR1 reads SGHDT; CDR2 reads YYEEEE. CDR3 length equals 15 residues. CDR3 residues: CASSLVLGLSYEQYF. The CDR3 coding sequence is TGTGCCAGCAGCTTGGTATTGGGATTATCCTACGAGCAGTACTTC.

This clonotype has a handful of counts. The chain combines TRBV7-9 with TRBJ2-2; no clear D. Trimming removed 3 bases from V and 8 bases from J, with 10 bases in between. CDR3 size: 13 residues. CDR1 and CDR2 from the germline V gene are SEHNR and FQNEAQ (reference sequence). The CDR3 bases are TGTGCCAGCAGCTTGGACCTCTCTGGGGAGCTGTTTTTT. Residues: CASSLDLSGELFF.

The rearrangement uses TRBV19 and TRBJ1-1; D gene ambiguous. V was trimmed by 8 bases and J by 6 bases, leaving 10 bases between them. CDR3 length: 11 residues. Germline V gives CDR1 LNHDA, CDR2 SQIVND (reference sequence). The CDR3 spells CASADAAEAFF. CDR3 coding DNA: TGTGCCAGTGCAGATGCAGCTGAAGCTTTCTTT. The full variable domain, with the rest looked up from reference TRBV19 and TRBJ1-1, is DGGITQSPKYLFRKEGQNVTLSCEQNLNHDAMYWYRQDPGQGLRLIYYSQIVNDFQKGDIAEGYSVSREKKESFPLTVTSAQKNPTAFYLCASADAAEAFFGQGTRLTVV.

In its sample, this clonotype was seen many times. The CDR3 DNA is TGTGCCAGCAGCCTCCTGACTAGTCTCGGCACAGATACGCAGTATTTT. Amino acids: CASSLLTSLGTDTQYF. The chain links TRBV3-1 to TRBJ2-3; weak D call: TRBD2 (6 bases). V dropped 4 bases and J dropped 1 base, with 15 bases sitting between them. This CDR3 is built from 16 residues. Germline V gives CDR1 LGHDT, CDR2 YNNKEL (reference sequence).

Many counts were recorded for this clonotype. This chain uses TRBV2 with TRBJ2-3; the D is unclear. The CDR3 spans 15 residues. Trimming stripped 7 bases from V and 0 bases from J, with 14 bases between. Germline CDR1 SNHLY, CDR2 FYNNEI. As DNA, the CDR3 is TGTGCCAGCACCTCCATTCGATCTAGCACAGATACGCAGTATTTT. Translation: CASTSIRSSTDTQYF.

The chain has TRBV20-1 and TRBJ1-3; D gene uncertain. CDR1 DFQATT and CDR2 SNEGSKA come from the germline V gene (reference sequence). This CDR3 spans 15 amino acids. V was cut by 0 bases and J by 2 bases, with 11 bases left in between. CDR3 sequence: CSARDRHTPGNTIYF. The CDR3 nucleotides read TGCAGTGCTAGAGATCGGCACACTCCTGGAAACACCATATATTTT.

V gene TRBV19 combines with J gene TRBJ2-7, with TRBD1 identical over 7 bases. The ends lost 5 bases at V and 2 bases at J; junction bases unmatched: 6. Germline V lookup: CDR1 LNHDA, CDR2 SQIVND (reference sequence). CDR3 length: 14 residues. CDR3 DNA: TGTGCCAGTAGTTTCACAGGGGCGCCCTACGAGCAGTACTTC. Translated, it gives CASSFTGAPYEQYF.

In regard to this clonotype: The germline gene is not matched at one end of the junction; a read error may be the cause. This rearrangement joins TRBV12-3 or TRBV12-4 to TRBJ2-3; no reliable D call. CDR3 size: 15 residues. The chain's CDR3 is CVSSGMDLLFDTQYF. Written as DNA, the CDR3 is TGTGTCAGCAGTGGAATGGACCTTTTATTCGATACGCAGTATTTT.

Ten or more counts support this clonotype. V usage is TRBV27 and J usage is TRBJ1-1; D is perhaps TRBD1 (5 bases). Trimming left V 0 bases short and J 1 base short, with 9 bases between. The CDR3 consists of 15 residues. Germline V gene data show CDR1 as MNHEY and CDR2 as SMNVEV (reference sequence). The CDR3: CASSLSGTANTEAFF. CDR3 nucleotide sequence: TGTGCCAGCAGTTTATCGGGGACCGCGAACACTGAAGCTTTCTTT.

This clonotype was seen a single time. V usage is TRBV2 and J usage is TRBJ2-2; D not certain. The CDR3 contains 13 residues. Trimming cost V 5 bases and J 6 bases, with 10 bases left between them. Germline CDR1 and CDR2: SNHLY and FYNNEI. CDR3 nucleotides: TGTGCCAGCAGTAATAACTATGCCGGGGAGCTGTTTTTT. Residues: CASSNNYAGELFF.

This clonotype was found a few times. CDR3 nucleotide sequence: TGTGCCACCAGCAGAGATAGTTCGGGCATAGGGGAAAAACTGTTTTTT. This codes for CATSRDSSGIGEKLFF. The rearrangement links TRBV15 to TRBJ1-4; the D is unclear. Germline CDR1 reads LNHNV; CDR2 reads YYDKDF (reference sequence). The CDR3 has 16 amino acids. Trimming left V 0 bases short and J 8 bases short, with 16 bases between.

This clonotype occurred a few times. The V call is TRBV9, the J call TRBJ1-2; D not resolved. This CDR3 is built from 13 residues. Germline V gives CDR1 SGDLS, CDR2 YYNGEE. Trimming stripped 0 bases from V and 7 bases from J, with 10 bases between. This CDR3 reads CASSVETTGGYTF. The CDR3 nucleotides are TGTGCCAGCAGCGTAGAGACTACTGGTGGCTACACCTTC. Based on the CDR3 plus reference TRBV9 and TRBJ1-2, the full variable domain is DSGVTQTPKHLITATGQRVTLRCSPRSGDLSVYWYQQSLDQGLQFLIQYYNGEERAKGNILERFSAQQFPDLHSELNLSSLELGDSALYFCASSVETTGGYTFGSGTRLTVV.

A few counts support this clonotype. V and J are TRBV4-1 and TRBJ1-5, with 11 bases fitting TRBD1. From germline, CDR1 is MGHRA and CDR2 YSYEKL. V was pared by 2 bases and J by 1 base, with 4 bases of the junction left unmatched. The CDR3 is 17 residues long. CDR3 sequence reads: CASSQNRDRGSNQPQHF. The DNA for the CDR3 is TGCGCCAGCAGCCAAAACCGGGACAGGGGGAGCAATCAGCCCCAGCATTTT.